The clone carrying this T cell receptor (beta chain) was seen ten or more times. Its antigen is not known. Described time point: newly diagnosed GD, antithyroid drugs for less than 3 months. RNA extracted from PBMCs served as the sequencing template. Researchers made TCR beta libraries by using iRepertoire HTBI primers and running Arm-PCR on CDR3 regions. TCRdb itself ran the multiplex PCR reads through MiXCR, one entry per CDR3 protein. The sample lists around 480,000 distinct CDR3 sequences; about 16% were seen once. This record comes from a study of regulatory T cells in long-lasting Graves disease. Study-wide points: Preferential use of TRBV28, TRBJ1-2 and TRBJ2-5 was seen in persistent disease.

The V and J ends lost 6 bases and 5 bases, in that order; junction bases with no gene match: 3. This CDR3 comprises 14 residues. CDR1 and CDR2 from the germline V gene are MNHNS and SASEGT. The sample was also reused in another study, on T cells in Graves' hyperthyroidism and ophthalmopathy.

This receptor was obtained from a woman in her forties or fifties with Graves disease. The sample was peripheral blood mononuclear cells (PBMCs), taken at new diagnosis, from a patient treated with antithyroid drugs. The gene calls are TRBV6-1 and TRBJ2-7, with 14 positions matching TRBD2. The CDR3 bases are TGTGCCAGCAGGCCGGGACTAGCGGGGGACGAGCAGTACTTC. Translation: CASRPGLAGDEQYF.